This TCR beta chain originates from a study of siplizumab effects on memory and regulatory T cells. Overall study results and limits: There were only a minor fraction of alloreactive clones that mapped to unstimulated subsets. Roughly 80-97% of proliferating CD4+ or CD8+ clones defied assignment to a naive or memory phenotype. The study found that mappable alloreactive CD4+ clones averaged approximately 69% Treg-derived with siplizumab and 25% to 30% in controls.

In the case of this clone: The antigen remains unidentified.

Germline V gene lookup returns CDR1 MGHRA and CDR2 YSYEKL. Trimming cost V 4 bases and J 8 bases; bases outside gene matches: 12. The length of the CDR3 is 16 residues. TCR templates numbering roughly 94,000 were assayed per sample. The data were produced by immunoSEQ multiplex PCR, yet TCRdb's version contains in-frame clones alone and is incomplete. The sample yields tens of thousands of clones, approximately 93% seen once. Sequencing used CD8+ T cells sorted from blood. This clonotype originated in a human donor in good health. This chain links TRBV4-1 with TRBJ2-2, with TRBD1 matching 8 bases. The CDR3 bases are TGCGCCAGCAGCCCCGGGGACTTCGGACAGGGAGGGGAGCTGTTTTTT. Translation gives CASSPGDFGQGGELFF.